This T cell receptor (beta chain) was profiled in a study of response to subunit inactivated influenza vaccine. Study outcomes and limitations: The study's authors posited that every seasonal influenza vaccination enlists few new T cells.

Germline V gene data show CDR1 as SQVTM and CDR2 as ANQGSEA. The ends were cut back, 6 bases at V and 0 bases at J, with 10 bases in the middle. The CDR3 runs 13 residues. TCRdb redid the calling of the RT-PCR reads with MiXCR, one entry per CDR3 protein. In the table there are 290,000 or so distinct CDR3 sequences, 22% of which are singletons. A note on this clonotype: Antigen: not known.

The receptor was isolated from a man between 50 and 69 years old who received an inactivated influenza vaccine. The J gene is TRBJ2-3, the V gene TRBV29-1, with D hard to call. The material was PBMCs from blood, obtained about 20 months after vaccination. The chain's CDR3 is CSVTRTSTDTQYF. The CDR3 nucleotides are TGCAGCGTGACCAGAACTAGCACAGATACGCAGTATTTT.